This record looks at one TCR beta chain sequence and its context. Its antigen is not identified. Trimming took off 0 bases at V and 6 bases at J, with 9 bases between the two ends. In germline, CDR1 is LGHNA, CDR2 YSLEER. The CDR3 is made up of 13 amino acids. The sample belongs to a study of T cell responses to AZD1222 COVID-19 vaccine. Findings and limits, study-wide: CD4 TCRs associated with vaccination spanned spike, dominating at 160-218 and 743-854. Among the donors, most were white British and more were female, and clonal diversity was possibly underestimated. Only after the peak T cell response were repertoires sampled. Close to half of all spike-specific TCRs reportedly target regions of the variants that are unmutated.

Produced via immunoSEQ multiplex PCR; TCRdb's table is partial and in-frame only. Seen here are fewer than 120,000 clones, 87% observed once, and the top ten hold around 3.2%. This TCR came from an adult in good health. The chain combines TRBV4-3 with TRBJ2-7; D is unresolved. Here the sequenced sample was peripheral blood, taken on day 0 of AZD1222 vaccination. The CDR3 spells CASSQEQQSEQYF. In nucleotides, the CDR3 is TGCGCCAGCAGCCAAGAACAACAGAGCGAGCAGTACTTC.